This is a list of T cell receptor beta chains from one sample in a study of blood T cell repertoires in COVID-19. TCRdb's copy holds only in-frame clones and misses some; the assay was immunoSEQ multiplex PCR. The table includes about 240,000 clones, 70% to 90% detected once. The sequenced sample was peripheral blood. The receptors derive from a woman aged 70-85 years with active or convalescent COVID-19. The CDR3 runs from the conserved cysteine through the conserved F or W. D genes are given only for firm matches. Clone size is given for some rows only: seen once, a few or many times, or a class if the clone is expanded.

TGTGCCAGCAGCCCCGACTTGAGCTCCTACGAGCAGTACTTC | CASSPDLSSYEQYF | TRBJ2-7 | . | TRBV7-2 | .
TGCAGCGTTGAAGATGGGGGGAGGGCTGAAGCTTTCTTT | CSVEDGGRAEAFF | TRBJ1-1 | . | TRBV29-1 | .
TGTGCCAGTAGTTTTTCGGTGGGACAGGGGAAGAACGAGCAGTACTTC | CASSFSVGQGKNEQYF | TRBJ2-7 | TRBD1 | TRBV19 | once
TGTGCCAGAGTCCTCCACCGGGACATCCTCCCTGGTAGTGGCTACACCTTC | CARVLHRDILPGSGYTF | TRBJ1-2 | . | TRBV7-9 | .
TGTGCCAGCAGTTACTCGGGGGGTGGCTACACCTTC | CASSYSGGGYTF | TRBJ1-2 | . | TRBV6-5 | .
TGTGCCAGCAGCTTAGAGTTGGGACAGGGTATGAGCTACACCTTC | CASSLELGQGMSYTF | TRBJ1-2 | TRBD1 | TRBV7-2 | .
TGTGCCAGCAGCTTTACAGGGTTAGATTCACCCCTCCACTTT | CASSFTGLDSPLHF | TRBJ1-6 | . | TRBV7-2 | .
TGTGCCGCCGCCCCAGGGGGCGCGGATACGCAGTATTTT | CAAAPGGADTQYF | TRBJ2-3 | TRBD1 | TRBV6-5 | .
TGTGCCAGCAGTTACTCGACAGGGTCTAACTATGGCTACACCTTC | CASSYSTGSNYGYTF | TRBJ1-2 | TRBD1 | TRBV6-5 | .
TGTGCCAGCAGCTTAACAGGTAGCCCTTACAATGAGCAGTTCTTC | CASSLTGSPYNEQFF | TRBJ2-1 | . | TRBV7-3 | once
TGTGCCAGCAGTGAAGGACAGTCAGAGACCCAGTACTTC | CASSEGQSETQYF | TRBJ2-5 | . | TRBV2 | .
TGTGCCAGCACCCCCACCCGACGGGACTCTGGAAACACCATATATTTT | CASTPTRRDSGNTIYF | TRBJ1-3 | . | TRBV21-1 | .
TGTGCCACCCAAGGGCGGGGCAGGTCTGGAAACACCATATATTTT | CATQGRGRSGNTIYF | TRBJ1-3 | . | TRBV19 | few
TGTGCCAGCAGTCCCACATACAATCCTCCGGGGAACTATGGCTACACCTTC | CASSPTYNPPGNYGYTF | TRBJ1-2 | . | TRBV27 | few
TGTGCCAGCAGCGTAGCAGGGGGCCAAGAGACCCAGTACTTC | CASSVAGGQETQYF | TRBJ2-5 | TRBD1 | TRBV9 | .
TGTGCCAGCAGCTTAGCACCGGGACAGGGCAAAAACATTCAGTACTTC | CASSLAPGQGKNIQYF | TRBJ2-4 | TRBD1 | TRBV11-1 | .
TGTGCCAGTAGTGCACGGGACAACCCCCTAAATGAGCAGTTCTTC | CASSARDNPLNEQFF | TRBJ2-1 | . | TRBV19 | .
TGTGCCAGCAGCTTGGCGGCAGGGCTGAACACCTTC | CASSLAAGLNTF | TRBJ1-2 | . | TRBV5-5 | .
TGTGCCAGCAGTTTCCAAGAGGGAAACACTGAAGCTTTCTTT | CASSFQEGNTEAFF | TRBJ1-1 | . | TRBV27 | .
TGCAGCGTTGACGGACCCGGACTGACTCGGCACGAGCAGTACTTC | CSVDGPGLTRHEQYF | TRBJ2-7 | . | TRBV29-1 | .
TGTGCCAGCAGCCACGGATGGGCCTATGGCTACACCTTC | CASSHGWAYGYTF | TRBJ1-2 | . | TRBV6-6 | .
TGTGCCAGCAGCCACGGGGGGACTGAAGCTTTCTTT | CASSHGGTEAFF | TRBJ1-1 | . | TRBV7-9 | .
TGCGCCAGCAGCTTGGCCGGGTTCTACGCGACAGGGCCCTACAATGAGCAGTTCTTC | CASSLAGFYATGPYNEQFF | TRBJ2-1 | TRBD1 | TRBV5-1 | .
TGCGCCAGCAGTGACACAGGCTTAAACTCCTACGAGCAGTACTTC | CASSDTGLNSYEQYF | TRBJ2-7 | . | TRBV10-1 | .
TGTGCCTCCCACGGGGACAGGAAGGTCCACTATGGCTACACCTTC | CASHGDRKVHYGYTF | TRBJ1-2 | TRBD1 | TRBV6-5 | .
TGTGCCAGCAGCGGCGCCCTTTCGAACACCGGGGAGCTGTTTTTT | CASSGALSNTGELFF | TRBJ2-2 | . | TRBV9 | .
TGCGCCAGCAGCTTGGTCTCGGGTGGAAACACCATATATTTT | CASSLVSGGNTIYF | TRBJ1-3 | . | TRBV5-1 | few
TGCGCCAGCAGTCAGAAGACAGGGCGATTGAGCACAGATACGCAGTATTTT | CASSQKTGRLSTDTQYF | TRBJ2-3 | TRBD1 | TRBV23-1 | few
TGTGCCAGCAGCTTAAAGGGGTTGGATTCACCCCTCCACTTT | CASSLKGLDSPLHF | TRBJ1-6 | . | TRBV7-2 | few
TGTGCCAGTAGAGCAGGGGGCTTGGGGGAAGAGACCCAGTACTTC | CASRAGGLGEETQYF | TRBJ2-5 | TRBD1 | TRBV19 | .
TGTGCCAGTTCTTTTAGCGTGGTTGACACTGAAGCTTTCTTT | CASSFSVVDTEAFF | TRBJ1-1 | . | TRBV19 | once
TGTGCCAGCAGCGGGGGGATCACAGATACGCAGTATTTT | CASSGGITDTQYF | TRBJ2-3 | . | TRBV7-3 | .
TGCGCCAGCAGCTTGGGAACAGGCCTCTCTGGGGCCAACGTCCTGACTTTC | CASSLGTGLSGANVLTF | TRBJ2-6 | . | TRBV5-1 | few
TGTGCCAGCAGTTACTCGCATACAGGGGACACTGAAGCTTTCTTT | CASSYSHTGDTEAFF | TRBJ1-1 | TRBD1 | TRBV6-6 | .
TGTGCCAGCAGCCCGGGACAGGGGTCCACCGGGGAGCTGTTTTTT | CASSPGQGSTGELFF | TRBJ2-2 | TRBD1 | TRBV7-9 | .
TGTGCCAGCTCACCAACGAGCCCCCTAACTCCTGAGCAGTACTTC | CASSPTSPLTPEQYF | TRBJ2-7 | . | TRBV18 | .
TGTGCCAGCAGCTCGGGATTCAGCTCCTACAATGAGCAGTTCTTC | CASSSGFSSYNEQFF | TRBJ2-1 | . | TRBV5-4 | medium-sized
TGTGCCAGCATGCGGGGAGACATGAACACTGAAGCTTTCTTT | CASMRGDMNTEAFF | TRBJ1-1 | . | TRBV27 | .
TGTGCCAGCATCCCGGGACTTTTCACAGATACGCAGTATTTT | CASIPGLFTDTQYF | TRBJ2-3 | . | TRBV6-2/TRBV6-3 | once
TGTGCCAGTAGGACGGGACAGGCAATGGTTCAGCCCCAGCATTTT | CASRTGQAMVQPQHF | TRBJ1-5 | TRBD1 | TRBV19 | .
TGTGCCAGCAGATTTAGGACAGGGAACACCTACGAGCAGTACTTC | CASRFRTGNTYEQYF | TRBJ2-7 | TRBD1 | TRBV7-2 | few
TGTGCCAGCAGAATTACAGGCACAGATACACAGTATTTT | CASRITGTDTQYF | TRBJ2-3 | . | TRBV5-8 | .
TGTGCCAGCAGCCAAGAAGGGACAGGTGGTGAAAAACTGTTTTTT | CASSQEGTGGEKLFF | TRBJ1-4 | TRBD1 | TRBV4-2 | once
TGCAGCACAACGGGGACAGGGCGGTACGAGCAGTACTTC | CSTTGTGRYEQYF | TRBJ2-7 | TRBD1 | TRBV29-1 | .